This TCR beta chain originates from a study of cytomegalovirus exposure and HLA in healthy donors. Findings and caveats of the study: V- and J-gene trimming in TCR beta was tied to a missense DCLRE1C variant by an analysis performed later. TCR beta sequences reportedly predicted the HLA-A and HLA-B alleles of most subjects accurately.

The PCR employed 60 Vbeta primers together with 13 Jbeta primers. Here immunoSEQ multiplex PCR was the method, and the copy in TCRdb shows in-frame clones only, minus some. This sample yields under 70,000 clones, of which under 80% are seen a single time; 4% to 5.5% belongs to the top ten. Unrecorded immune exposures were likely, despite nominal health at sampling. Trimming cost V 1 base and J 2 bases; bases outside gene matches: 6. The CDR3 consists of 16 residues. Germline V gene lookup returns CDR1 MGHDK and CDR2 SYGVNS. Notes on this clone: Antigen specificity is unknown.

Sequencing was performed on PBMCs. The gene calls are TRBV25-1 and TRBJ2-5; 8 nucleotides align to TRBD2. The clonotype originates from a male donor in good health and CMV-seropositive. This CDR3 is CASSELVSGDQETQYF. In DNA form, the CDR3 reads TGTGCCAGCAGTGAATTAGTTAGCGGGGATCAAGAGACCCAGTACTTC.